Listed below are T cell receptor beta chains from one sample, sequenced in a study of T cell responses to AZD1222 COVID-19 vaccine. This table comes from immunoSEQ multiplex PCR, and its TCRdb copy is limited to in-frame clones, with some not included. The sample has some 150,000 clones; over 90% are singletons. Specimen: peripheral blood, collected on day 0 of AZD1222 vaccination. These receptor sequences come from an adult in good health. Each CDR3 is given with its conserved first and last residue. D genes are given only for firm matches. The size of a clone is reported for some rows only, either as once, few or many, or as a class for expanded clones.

CDR3: CASSQVAGAYNEQFF
DNA: TGTGCCAGCAGCCAAGTGGCGGGAGCGTACAATGAGCAGTTCTTC
size: .
J: TRBJ2-1
V: TRBV14
D: TRBD2

CDR3: CASSPTSGWTGEQYF
DNA: TGTGCCAGCAGCCCTACTAGCGGTTGGACGGGGGAGCAGTACTTC
size: .
J: TRBJ2-7
V: TRBV6-2/TRBV6-3
D: TRBD2

CDR3: CASSLIMGEQYF
DNA: TGTGCCAGCAGCTTGATTATGGGCGAGCAGTACTTC
size: .
J: TRBJ2-7
V: TRBV5-6
D: .

CDR3: CASSSSGRDGDTQYF
DNA: TGTGCCAGTAGCTCTAGCGGGAGGGATGGGGATACGCAGTATTTT
size: .
J: TRBJ2-3
V: TRBV19
D: TRBD2

CDR3: CASRTGGTEAFF
DNA: TGTGCCAGCAGAACAGGGGGGACTGAAGCTTTCTTT
size: .
J: TRBJ1-1
V: TRBV2
D: TRBD1

CDR3: CASSLDPDNEQFF
DNA: TGTGCCAGCAGTTTAGACCCTGACAATGAGCAGTTCTTC
size: once
J: TRBJ2-1
V: TRBV12-3/TRBV12-4
D: .

CDR3: CASSITGRYEQYF
DNA: TGTGCCAGCAGCATAACAGGGAGATACGAGCAGTACTTC
size: .
J: TRBJ2-7
V: TRBV7-9
D: .

CDR3: CASRITGTRYNEQFF
DNA: TGTGCCAGTAGAATTACCGGGACTAGATACAATGAGCAGTTCTTC
size: .
J: TRBJ2-1
V: TRBV19
D: TRBD2

CDR3: CASSAGQGPAAWNEKLFF
DNA: TGTGCCAGCAGCGCGGGACAGGGGCCTGCCGCATGGAATGAAAAACTGTTTTTT
size: .
J: TRBJ1-4
V: TRBV5-6
D: TRBD1

CDR3: CASSSSGRFGELFF
DNA: TGTGCCAGCAGCTCAAGCGGGAGGTTTGGGGAGCTGTTTTTT
size: .
J: TRBJ2-2
V: TRBV7-3
D: TRBD2

CDR3: CASSPIPQLNTEAFF
DNA: TGTGCCAGCAGCCCTATACCACAGCTGAACACTGAAGCTTTCTTT
size: .
J: TRBJ1-1
V: TRBV5-4
D: .

CDR3: CASRGQGYQPQHF
DNA: TGTGCCAGCCGCGGACAGGGGTACCAGCCCCAGCATTTT
size: .
J: TRBJ1-5
V: TRBV19
D: TRBD1

CDR3: CASSSRAQNYNEQFF
DNA: TGTGCCAGCAGCTCCCGCGCGCAGAACTACAATGAGCAGTTCTTC
size: .
J: TRBJ2-1
V: TRBV7-9
D: .

CDR3: CASSQDLAVQETQYF
DNA: TGTGCCAGCAGCCAAGATCTGGCGGTCCAAGAGACCCAGTACTTC
size: .
J: TRBJ2-5
V: TRBV3-1/TRBV3-2
D: .

CDR3: CASKPSALDEQFF
DNA: TGTGCCAGCAAACCCTCAGCCCTGGATGAGCAGTTCTTC
size: .
J: TRBJ2-1
V: TRBV12-3/TRBV12-4
D: .

CDR3: CASSAFLQGAGETQYF
DNA: TGTGCCAGCAGTGCCTTTCTACAGGGGGCTGGGGAGACCCAGTACTTC
size: .
J: TRBJ2-5
V: TRBV6-1
D: TRBD1

CDR3: CASSLALARNEQFF
DNA: TGTGCCAGCAGCTTGGCCCTAGCCCGGAATGAGCAGTTCTTC
size: .
J: TRBJ2-1
V: TRBV5-4
D: .

CDR3: CASSSGLARSSGANVLTF
DNA: TGTGCCAGTAGTTCTGGACTAGCGAGAAGCTCTGGGGCCAACGTCCTGACTTTC
size: .
J: TRBJ2-6
V: TRBV19
D: TRBD2

CDR3: CASSPDRDLYLQYF
DNA: TGCGCCAGCAGCCCTGACCGGGACCTTTATCTCCAGTACTTC
size: once
J: TRBJ2-7
V: TRBV5-1
D: .

CDR3: CASSTLPGQAAGGNTIYF
DNA: TGTGCCAGTAGTACCTTACCGGGACAGGCGGCCGGGGGAAACACCATATATTTT
size: .
J: TRBJ1-3
V: TRBV19
D: TRBD1

CDR3: CASSPGTGKNTEAFF
DNA: TGTGCCAGCTCACCGGGGACCGGGAAGAACACTGAAGCTTTCTTT
size: once
J: TRBJ1-1
V: TRBV18
D: .

CDR3: CASSYFGQSSGNTIYF
DNA: TGTGCCAGCAGTTACTTCGGACAGAGCTCTGGAAACACCATATATTTT
size: .
J: TRBJ1-3
V: TRBV6-5
D: .

CDR3: CASSWSDGSYEQYF
DNA: TGCGCCAGCAGCTGGTCCGACGGCTCCTACGAGCAGTACTTC
size: .
J: TRBJ2-7
V: TRBV5-1
D: .

CDR3: CATSSNRDRAYEQYF
DNA: TGTGCCACCAGCTCGAACCGGGACAGAGCCTACGAGCAGTACTTC
size: .
J: TRBJ2-7
V: TRBV15
D: TRBD1

CDR3: CASSLTGVSTEAFF
DNA: TGCGCCAGCAGCCTTACAGGGGTTAGCACTGAAGCTTTCTTT
size: .
J: TRBJ1-1
V: TRBV4-1
D: TRBD1

CDR3: CASSLKDSPLHF
DNA: TGTGCCAGCAGCTTGAAGGATTCACCCCTCCACTTT
size: once
J: TRBJ1-6
V: TRBV5-8
D: .

CDR3: CASSLGTSGRGNEQFF
DNA: TGTGCCAGCAGCTTAGGGACTAGCGGGAGAGGGAATGAGCAGTTCTTC
size: .
J: TRBJ2-1
V: TRBV11-3
D: TRBD2

CDR3: CASSEQSGMAEAFF
DNA: TGTGCCAGCAGTGAACAGTCGGGTATGGCTGAAGCTTTCTTT
size: .
J: TRBJ1-1
V: TRBV2
D: .

CDR3: CSAPGQPNSPLHF
DNA: TGCAGCGCCCCGGGACAGCCTAATTCACCCCTCCACTTT
size: .
J: TRBJ1-6
V: TRBV29-1
D: TRBD1

CDR3: CATSKGLALDTQYF
DNA: TGTGCCACCAGCAAAGGACTAGCTTTAGATACGCAGTATTTT
size: .
J: TRBJ2-3
V: TRBV15
D: TRBD2

CDR3: CASSLTGGNEKLFF
DNA: TGTGCCAGCAGCTTAACAGGGGGCAATGAAAAACTGTTTTTT
size: .
J: TRBJ1-4
V: TRBV5-6
D: TRBD1

CDR3: CASSDEANTEAFF
DNA: TGTGCCAGCAGTGACGAGGCGAACACTGAAGCTTTCTTT
size: .
J: TRBJ1-1
V: TRBV6-4
D: .

CDR3: CASSTVRTLAGGPTYEQYF
DNA: TGTGCCAGCAGTACCGTTAGGACACTAGCGGGAGGGCCCACCTACGAGCAGTACTTC
size: .
J: TRBJ2-7
V: TRBV28
D: TRBD2

CDR3: CASSLDMRSYGYTF
DNA: TGTGCCAGCAGCTTGGACATGCGCAGCTATGGCTACACCTTC
size: .
J: TRBJ1-2
V: TRBV5-6
D: .

CDR3: CASSLSTGDEQYF
DNA: TGTGCCAGCAGCCTCTCGACAGGGGACGAGCAGTACTTC
size: .
J: TRBJ2-7
V: TRBV11-3
D: TRBD1

CDR3: CAWSPEWGAENTDTQYF
DNA: TGTGCCTGGAGCCCCGAATGGGGCGCAGAAAACACAGATACGCAGTATTTT
size: .
J: TRBJ2-3
V: TRBV30
D: .

CDR3: CASSPDSNEKLFF
DNA: TGTGCCAGCTCCCCAGACAGTAATGAAAAACTGTTTTTT
size: .
J: TRBJ1-4
V: TRBV18
D: .

CDR3: CASSPSTGGGQPQHF
DNA: TGTGCCAGCAGCCCAAGTACAGGGGGGGGTCAGCCCCAGCATTTT
size: .
J: TRBJ1-5
V: TRBV5-6
D: TRBD1

CDR3: CASRSRPGSGRPIYNEQFF
DNA: TGTGCCAGCAGATCCCGGCCGGGTAGCGGGAGGCCGATCTACAATGAGCAGTTCTTC
size: once
J: TRBJ2-1
V: TRBV11-2
D: TRBD2

CDR3: CASSFQGARNQPQHF
DNA: TGTGCCAGCAGTTTCCAGGGGGCGAGGAATCAGCCCCAGCATTTT
size: .
J: TRBJ1-5
V: TRBV28
D: TRBD1

CDR3: CASSFEQGPQYF
DNA: TGTGCCAGTAGTTTCGAACAGGGCCCTCAGTACTTC
size: once
J: TRBJ2-7
V: TRBV19
D: .

CDR3: CASSQGLAGGGELFF
DNA: TGTGCCAGCAGCCAAGGGCTAGCGGGAGGTGGTGAGCTGTTTTTT
size: few
J: TRBJ2-2
V: TRBV3-1/TRBV3-2
D: TRBD2

CDR3: CASSLLGTSGGGEQYF
DNA: TGTGCCAGCAGCTTACTCGGGACTAGCGGGGGAGGCGAGCAGTACTTC
size: .
J: TRBJ2-7
V: TRBV13
D: TRBD2

CDR3: CASSQIGTSVYNEQFF
DNA: TGTGCCAGCAGCCAAATCGGGACTAGCGTCTACAATGAGCAGTTCTTC
size: .
J: TRBJ2-1
V: TRBV5-5
D: TRBD2

CDR3: CASSRPGTGQQFF
DNA: TGTGCCAGCAGCCGACCCGGGACAGGGCAACAGTTCTTC
size: once
J: TRBJ2-1
V: TRBV6-5
D: TRBD1

CDR3: CASSLHTSYQDYGYTF
DNA: TGTGCCAGCAGTTTACATACCAGTTACCAGGACTATGGCTACACCTTC
size: .
J: TRBJ1-2
V: TRBV28
D: .

CDR3: CASSVGEGGWETQYF
DNA: TGTGCCAGCAGCGTAGGGGAAGGGGGTTGGGAGACCCAGTACTTC
size: .
J: TRBJ2-5
V: TRBV9
D: .

CDR3: CASSLGGQGANGAFF
DNA: TGTGCCAGCAGCTTAGGGGGACAGGGGGCGAATGGAGCTTTCTTT
size: .
J: TRBJ1-1
V: TRBV7-9
D: TRBD1

CDR3: CAINPGTGGLQETQYF
DNA: TGTGCCATCAACCCCGGGACAGGGGGCCTCCAAGAGACCCAGTACTTC
size: .
J: TRBJ2-5
V: TRBV10-3
D: TRBD1

CDR3: CSVEDRGVGGTRGNYGYTF
DNA: TGCAGCGTTGAAGATCGGGGGGTAGGAGGGACGCGGGGAAACTATGGCTACACCTTC
size: .
J: TRBJ1-2
V: TRBV29-1
D: .

CDR3: CSATGLAEAFF
DNA: TGCAGTGCTACAGGACTCGCTGAAGCTTTCTTT
size: .
J: TRBJ1-1
V: TRBV20-1
D: .

CDR3: CASSTGQPKASPLHF
DNA: TGTGCCAGCAGCACCGGACAGCCCAAGGCTTCACCCCTCCACTTT
size: .
J: TRBJ1-6
V: TRBV7-9
D: .

CDR3: CASSVVGGFSGNTIYF
DNA: TGTGCCAGCAGCGTAGTCGGGGGTTTTTCTGGAAACACCATATATTTT
size: .
J: TRBJ1-3
V: TRBV9
D: .

CDR3: CASSSDSNYGYTF
DNA: TGTGCCAGCAGCTCGGACAGTAACTATGGCTACACCTTC
size: .
J: TRBJ1-2
V: TRBV6-5
D: .

CDR3: CSASRATGELFF
DNA: TGCAGTGCTAGTCGTGCCACCGGGGAGCTGTTTTTT
size: .
J: TRBJ2-2
V: TRBV20-1
D: .